These 11 T cell receptor beta chains share one sample of origin, sequenced in a study of shared clonotypes between healthy human individuals. Clones were read by immunoSEQ multiplex PCR, and TCRdb kept only the in-frame ones, dropping some. The repertoire includes approximately 1.5 million clones, 98% of them detected once, and about 0.35% sits in the top ten. Sequencing was done on a sample of naive CD4+ T cells sorted from blood. Subset denoted: CD45RA+ positively selected. These receptors all stem from a young man in good health.

This clone was picked up one time. This specimen includes other DNA sequences encoding the same CDR3. The V gene is TRBV28, the J gene TRBJ2-2; no clear D gene. Trimming left V 1 base short and J 2 bases short, with 2 bases between. This CDR3 has 13 residues. Germline CDR1 and CDR2: MDHEN and SYDVKM. CDR3 in amino acids: CASSLFNTGELFF. The CDR3 DNA sequence: TGTGCCAGCAGTTTATTTAACACCGGGGAGCTGTTTTTT.

Only one count was recorded for this clone. V gene TRBV28 combines with J gene TRBJ1-5; possible D gene TRBD1, 6 bases. Trimming took off 3 bases at V and 7 bases at J, with 13 bases between the two ends. Germline values: CDR1 MDHEN, CDR2 SYDVKM. The CDR3 has 14 amino acids. The CDR3 region is CASSLAGGAQPQHF. The CDR3 DNA reads as TGTGCCAGCAGTTTGGCGGGGGGCGCACAGCCCCAGCATTTT.

This clone was seen a single time. At one boundary the junction diverges from the germline segment, which might be a read error. This chain joins TRBV20-1 and TRBJ2-1, with 9 bases identical to TRBD2. This CDR3 region has 11 residues. Germline loops: CDR1 DFQATT, CDR2 SNEGSKA (reference sequence). The CDR3 sequence: CSPSGTNFPLF. The CDR3 region has the DNA TGCAGCCCTAGCGGGACAAATTTTCCTCTCTTC.

The gene calls are TRBV19 and TRBJ1-2; 10 nucleotides agree with TRBD1. CDR1 and CDR2 (germline): LNHDA, SQIVND (reference sequence). V lost 5 bases, J lost 0 bases, and 3 bases stayed unmatched. This CDR3 comprises 15 residues. The CDR3 region has the DNA TGTGCCAGTAGTTGGGGGACAGGGGCTAACTATGGCTACACCTTC. Translated, it gives CASSWGTGANYGYTF.

As for this clone: The same CDR3 can be traced to other DNA sequences in this sample. J is TRBJ1-3 and V is TRBV5-4; D ambiguous. The germline V gene has CDR1 SGHNT and CDR2 YYREEE (reference sequence). The CDR3 extends over 13 amino acids. The ends were cut back, 4 bases at V and 5 bases at J, with 10 bases in the middle. The CDR3 region is CASSSGVRNTIYF. CDR3 coding DNA: TGTGCCAGCAGCAGTGGTGTTAGAAACACCATATATTTT.

This rearrangement joins TRBV11-2 to TRBJ1-2; 7 bases line up with TRBD1. CDR3 length equals 13 residues. The germline V gene has CDR1 SGHAT and CDR2 FQNNGV. V shed 2 bases, J shed 7 bases, and the junction held 4 bases outside the gene matches. The DNA of the CDR3 is TGTGCCAGCAGCTTAAAAGGGGGCGGTGGCTACACCTTC. It codes for CASSLKGGGGYTF.

This chain links TRBV29-1 with TRBJ1-2, with a weak D call TRBD1 (5 bases). Germline lookup yields CDR1 SQVTM and CDR2 ANQGSEA. V shed 3 bases and J shed 4 bases, with 9 bases lying between them. The CDR3 is 12 amino acids. The CDR3 DNA reads as TGCAGCGTTGACAGGGTGGCCTATGGCTACACCTTC. The encoded protein is CSVDRVAYGYTF.

This clone was detected only once. The chain is built from TRBV6-6 and TRBJ2-1, with a weak D call TRBD1 (6 bases). The CDR3 runs 15 residues. V was shortened by 5 bases and J by 7 bases, with 18 bases between the two germline ends. CDR1 is MNHNY, CDR2 SVGAGI, per germline (reference sequence). The CDR3: CASSVQGIHPNEQFF. As DNA, the CDR3 is TGTGCCAGCAGTGTACAGGGTATCCATCCTAATGAGCAGTTCTTC.

Turning to this clone: Within the sample, other DNA sequences also encode this same CDR3. The chain couples TRBV2 to TRBJ1-1; the D is unclear. CDR1 and CDR2 from the germline V gene are SNHLY and FYNNEI. Trimming shortened V by 8 bases and J by 0 bases, and 10 bases separated the two germline ends. This CDR3 is built from 13 residues. CDR3: CASSFDLNTEAFF. The CDR3 coding sequence is TGTGCCAGCTCGTTCGATTTGAACACTGAAGCTTTCTTT.

The chain uses TRBV7-2 and TRBJ2-7; 15 bases are shared with TRBD2. Germline CDR1 SGHTA, CDR2 FQGNSA. The V segment lost 1 base and the J segment 5 bases; nucleotides outside the gene matches: 6. The CDR3 is 17 amino acids. The CDR3, as DNA: TGTGCCAGCAGCTTAGACAGGACTAGCGGGAGGGCCGACGAGCAGTACTTC. Protein product: CASSLDRTSGRADEQYF.

This chain links TRBV5-1 with TRBJ2-3; D not resolved. The CDR3 consists of 12 residues. Germline V gene lookup returns CDR1 SGHRS and CDR2 YFSETQ. Between the trimmed V and J ends, which lost 4 bases and 0 bases, there was a span of 3 bases. CDR3 DNA: TGCGCCAGCAGCCGTAGCACAGATACGCAGTATTTT. This gives the protein CASSRSTDTQYF.